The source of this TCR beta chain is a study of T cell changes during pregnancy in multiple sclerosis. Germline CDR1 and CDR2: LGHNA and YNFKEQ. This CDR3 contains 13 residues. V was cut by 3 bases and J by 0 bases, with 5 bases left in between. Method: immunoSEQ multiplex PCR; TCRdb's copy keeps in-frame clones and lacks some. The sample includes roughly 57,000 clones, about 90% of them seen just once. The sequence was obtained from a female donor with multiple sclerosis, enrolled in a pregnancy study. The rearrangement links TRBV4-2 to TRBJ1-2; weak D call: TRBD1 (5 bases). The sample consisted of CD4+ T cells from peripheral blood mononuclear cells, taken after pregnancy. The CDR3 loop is CASSQDTNYGYTF. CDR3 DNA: TGTGCCAGCAGCCAGGACACTAACTATGGCTACACCTTC.